This record covers a single T cell receptor beta chain. The antigen it binds to is not known. No per-base quality is available; no much larger clone lies one base away. Libraries were made using the immunoSEQ multiplex PCR assay. This immuneACCESS table, as held by TCRdb, lists in-frame sequences with V and J called but not all clones. Of the missing ones, under half trace to an unresolved V gene in checked studies; the others have no known cause. Counted in this sample were over 80,000 clones; about 94% of them appeared once. Clones ranked in the top ten supply more than 1.1% of the sample. CDR1 and CDR2 were assigned from the germline V gene as SGHAT and FQNNGV. Inclusive of the bounding cysteine and phenylalanine, the CDR3 is 15 residues long. The entry retains the CDR3 DNA only, 45 bases that are in frame from base 1. The V end gives up 6 bases and the J end 6 bases, leaving 9 bases in the junction not matched to a gene.

The source of the sample is a study of T cell changes during pregnancy in multiple sclerosis (dated by TCRdb to between 2018 and 2020). Broadly, across the study: In women with multiple sclerosis, the researchers looked at how the T cell repertoire shifted as pregnancy progressed.

The rearranged chain carries TRBV11-2 and TRBJ2-7; a stretch of 12 junction bases matches TRBD1. The source is a female donor in good health, enrolled as a control in a pregnancy study. The material sequenced was peripheral blood, taken in the third trimester of pregnancy. Here is the DNA: TGTGCCAGCAGACTCCGGGACAGGGGGCATGGCGAGCAGTACTTC. Translation gives CASRLRDRGHGEQYF. Beyond the CDR3, the reference TRBV11-2 and TRBJ2-7 genes provide the residues; the full variable domain reads: EAGVAQSPRYKIIEKRQSVAFWCNPISGHATLYWYQQILGQGPKLLIQFQNNGVVDDSQLPKDRFSAERLKGVDSTLKIQPAKLEDSAVYLCASRLRDRGHGEQYFGPGTRLTVT.